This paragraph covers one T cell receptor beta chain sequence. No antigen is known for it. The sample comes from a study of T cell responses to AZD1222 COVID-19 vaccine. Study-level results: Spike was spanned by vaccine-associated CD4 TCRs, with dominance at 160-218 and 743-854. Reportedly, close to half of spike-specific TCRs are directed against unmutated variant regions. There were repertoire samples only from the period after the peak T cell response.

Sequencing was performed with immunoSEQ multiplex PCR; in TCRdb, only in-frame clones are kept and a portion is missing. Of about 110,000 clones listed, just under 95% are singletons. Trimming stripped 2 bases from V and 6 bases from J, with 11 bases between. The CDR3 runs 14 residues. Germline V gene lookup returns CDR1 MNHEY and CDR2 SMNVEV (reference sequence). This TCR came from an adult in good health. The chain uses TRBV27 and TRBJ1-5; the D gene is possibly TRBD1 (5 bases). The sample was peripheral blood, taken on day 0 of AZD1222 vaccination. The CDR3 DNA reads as TGTGCCAGCAGTTTACAAGGGGCTAGTCAGCCCCAGCATTTT. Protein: CASSLQGASQPQHF.